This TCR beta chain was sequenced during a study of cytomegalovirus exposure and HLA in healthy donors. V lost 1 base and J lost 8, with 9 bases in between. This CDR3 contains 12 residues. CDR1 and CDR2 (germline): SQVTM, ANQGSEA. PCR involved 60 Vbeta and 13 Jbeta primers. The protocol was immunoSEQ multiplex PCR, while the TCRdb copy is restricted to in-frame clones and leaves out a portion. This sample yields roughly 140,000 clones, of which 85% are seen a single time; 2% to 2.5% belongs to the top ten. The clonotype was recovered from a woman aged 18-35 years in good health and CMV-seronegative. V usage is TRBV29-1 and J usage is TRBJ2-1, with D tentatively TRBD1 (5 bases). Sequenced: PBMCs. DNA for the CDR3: TGCAGCGTTGAAGTAGTAGGGGATGAGCAGTTCTTC. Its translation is CSVEVVGDEQFF.